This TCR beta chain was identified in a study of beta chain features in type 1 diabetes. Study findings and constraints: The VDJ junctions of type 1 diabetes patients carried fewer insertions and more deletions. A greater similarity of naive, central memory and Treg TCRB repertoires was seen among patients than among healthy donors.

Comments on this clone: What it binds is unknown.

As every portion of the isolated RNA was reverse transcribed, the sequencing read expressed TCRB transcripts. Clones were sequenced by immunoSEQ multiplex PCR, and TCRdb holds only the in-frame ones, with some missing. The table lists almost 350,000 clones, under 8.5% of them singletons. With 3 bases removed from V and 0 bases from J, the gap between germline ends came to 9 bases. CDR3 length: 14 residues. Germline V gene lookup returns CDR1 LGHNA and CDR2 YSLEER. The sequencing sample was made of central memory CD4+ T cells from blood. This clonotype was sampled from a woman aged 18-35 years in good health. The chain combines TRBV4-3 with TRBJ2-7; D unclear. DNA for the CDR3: TGCGCCAGCAGCCATAACGGCGACTCCTACGAGCAGTACTTC. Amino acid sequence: CASSHNGDSYEQYF.